Below, 19 T cell receptor beta chains from the same sample are listed, as sequenced in a study of Ad26.COV2.S vaccination and SARS-CoV-2 variants (dated by TCRdb to the early 2020s). Libraries were constructed by the immunoSEQ multiplex PCR assay. Sourced from immuneACCESS, this table was stored by TCRdb with only in-frame sequences that have V and J called. A share of the clones is absent; for the studies checked, an unresolved V gene accounts for under half, and the remainder has no known explanation. In all, the sample holds about 320,000 clones, and roughly 90% of those were seen once. Jointly, the top ten make up around 5% of the sample. The treatment or condition label, read with the paper, signifies: about 20 received Ad26.COV2.S at low or high dose, single or two shots; 5 received placebo; per-sample allocation not given. For vaccine and placebo recipients, the sequenced repertoires came from samples collected on day 63 after the first injection.

The sequencing here drew on peripheral blood, taken in a trial of Ad26.COV2.S vaccine versus placebo. The receptors were sampled from a person between 18 and 65 years old who received the Ad26.COV2.S COVID-19 vaccine or a placebo.

This clone came up once. V is TRBV3-1 (or the pseudogene TRBV3-2) and J is TRBJ1-1, with a weak D call TRBD1 (6 bases). The CDR3 is 14 residues long. The V gene lost 1 base and the J gene lost 3 bases, with 9 bases spanning the gap. Germline CDR1 is LGHDT and CDR2 is YNNKEL (reference sequence). The CDR3 region has the DNA TGTGCCAGCAGCCAAGGGGGGCGGGACACTGAAGCTTTCTTT. Translating it yields CASSQGGRDTEAFF.

This rearrangement joins TRBV5-8 to TRBJ1-1, with D unclear. V lost 0 bases and J lost 3, with 9 bases in between. This CDR3 comprises 14 residues. Germline CDR1 is SGHTS and CDR2 is YDEGEE. CDR3 nucleotide sequence: TGTGCCAGCAGCTTGGGAGGGAGATACACTGAAGCTTTCTTT. Protein sequence: CASSLGGRYTEAFF.

The V and J genes are TRBV5-6 and TRBJ1-4; no clear D. Germline assignment: CDR1 SGHDT and CDR2 YYEEEE. Trimming pared 1 base from V and 0 bases from J, leaving 4 bases between. The CDR3 runs to 14 residues. CDR3 nucleotide sequence: TGTGCCAGCAGCTTGACAGCAACTAATGAAAAACTGTTTTTT. Its translation is CASSLTATNEKLFF.

The gene calls are TRBV24-1 and TRBJ2-3, with D unresolved. Germline CDR1 is KGHDR and CDR2 is SFDVKD. Trimming took off 0 bases at V and 4 bases at J, with 4 bases between the two ends. This CDR3 spans 13 amino acids. CDR3 loop: CATSDLESDTQYF. In DNA form, the CDR3 reads TGTGCCACCAGTGATTTGGAATCAGATACGCAGTATTTT.

J is TRBJ2-7 and V is TRBV6-6; TRBD1 aligns across 8 bases. The CDR3 contains 14 residues. Germline V CDR1 and CDR2: MNHNY, SVGAGI (reference sequence). The V and J ends lost 7 bases and 1 base, in that order; junction bases with no gene match: 6. As DNA, the CDR3 is TGTGCCAGCACTCGACAGGGGAGTTCCTACGAGCAGTACGTC. As protein: CASTRQGSSYEQYV.

In DNA form, the CDR3 reads TGCGCCAGCAATAACAGACCGCTTTCGACCCTCCACTTT. This sequence encodes CASNNRPLSTLHF. The chain carries TRBV10-2 and TRBJ1-6; unclear D gene. CDR3 length: 13 amino acids. V lost 7 bases and J lost 14, with 18 bases in between. The germline V gene encodes CDR1 WSHSY and CDR2 SAAADI.

V is TRBV7-2 and J is TRBJ1-5; unclear D gene. V was shortened by 4 bases and J by 7 bases, with 11 bases between the two germline ends. The CDR3 loop spans 13 amino acids. Germline loops: CDR1 SGHTA, CDR2 FQGNSA. The chain's CDR3 is CASSSVGGQPQHF. CDR3 in DNA: TGTGCCAGCAGCTCTGTAGGAGGACAGCCCCAGCATTTT.

The chain uses TRBV7-9 and TRBJ2-7; no firm D call. Germline lookup yields CDR1 SEHNR and CDR2 FQNEAQ (reference sequence). Trimming stripped 1 base from V and 1 base from J, with 5 bases between. The CDR3 length is 13 residues. In nucleotides, the CDR3 is TGTGCCAGCAGCTTAGGGGATTCCTACGAGCAGTACGTC. Translating gives CASSLGDSYEQYV.

The V gene is TRBV5-1, the J gene TRBJ1-1, with D perhaps TRBD1 (6 bases). Germline values: CDR1 SGHRS, CDR2 YFSETQ. V lost 0 bases and J 1 base, leaving 19 bases between the germline ends. The CDR3 covers 18 residues. The chain's CDR3 is CASSLGTGWRGQNTEAFF. For the CDR3, the DNA is TGCGCCAGCAGCTTGGGTACAGGGTGGAGAGGACAGAACACTGAAGCTTTCTTT.

This clone came up a few times. V usage is TRBV5-1 and J usage is TRBJ1-2; TRBD1 agrees at 7 bases. This CDR3 comprises 13 residues. The germline V gene encodes CDR1 SGHRS and CDR2 YFSETQ. The J segment lost 7 bases and the V segment lost 4 bases, leaving 7 bases of the junction unmatched. Written as DNA, the CDR3 is TGCGCCAGCAGCACCGGGACAGAGATTGGCTACACCTTC. It specifies CASSTGTEIGYTF.

The chain recombines TRBV5-5 with TRBJ1-4; 9 bases fit TRBD1. V shed 3 bases and J 4 bases; nucleotides not matched to a gene: 1. The germline gives CDR1 SGHKS, CDR2 YYEKEE (reference sequence). The CDR3 is 14 residues long. The chain's CDR3 is CASSSGQGNEKLFF. The DNA of the CDR3 is TGTGCCAGCAGCTCGGGACAGGGTAATGAAAAACTGTTTTTT.

The chain recombines TRBV11-3 with TRBJ1-1; maybe TRBD1 (6 bases). The germline V gene has CDR1 SGHNT and CDR2 YENEEA. This CDR3 spans 14 amino acids. Trimming cost V 1 base and J 5 bases, with 11 bases left between them. This chain's CDR3 is CASSLGQGFTEAFF. CDR3 DNA: TGTGCCAGCAGCTTAGGGCAGGGGTTTACTGAAGCTTTCTTT. The full variable domain, in which reference TRBV11-3 and TRBJ1-1 provide the parts outside the CDR3, is EAGVVQSPRYKIIEKKQPVAFWCNPISGHNTLYWYLQNLGQGPELLIRYENEEAVDDSQLPKDRFSAERLKGVDSTLKIQPAELGDSAVYLCASSLGQGFTEAFFGQGTRLTVV.

This sequence joins TRBV19 and TRBJ2-5, with 8 bases lining up with TRBD2. The CDR3 covers 15 residues. V lost 1 base to trimming and J lost 2 bases; unmatched junction nucleotides: 3. CDR1 is LNHDA, CDR2 SQIVND, per germline (reference sequence). CDR3 coding DNA: TGTGCCAGTAGTATAGCGGGGGGGCCACAAGAGACCCAGTACTTC. Amino acid sequence: CASSIAGGPQETQYF. The full variable domain, completed using reference TRBV19 and TRBJ2-5, is DGGITQSPKYLFRKEGQNVTLSCEQNLNHDAMYWYRQDPGQGLRLIYYSQIVNDFQKGDIAEGYSVSREKKESFPLTVTSAQKNPTAFYLCASSIAGGPQETQYFGPGTRLLVL.

V is TRBV13 and J is TRBJ1-6, with no clear D. Germline CDR1 is PRHDT and CDR2 is FYEKMQ (reference sequence). The CDR3 sequence is 16 residues long. V shed 5 bases and J shed 0 bases, with 11 bases lying between them. CDR3 coding DNA: TGTGCCAGCAGCGAGGCGGTGAGCTCCTATAATTCACCCCTCCACTTT. Translating it yields CASSEAVSSYNSPLHF.

For the CDR3, the DNA is TGTGCCAGCAGCCAAGGGATGGGGACAGACAATCAGCCCCAGCATTTT. It is translated as CASSQGMGTDNQPQHF. This chain uses TRBV3-1 (or the pseudogene TRBV3-2) with TRBJ1-5, with 7 bases that match TRBD1. The CDR3 length is 16 residues. Germline CDR1 LGHDT, CDR2 YNNKEL (reference sequence). The ends lost 1 base at V and 3 bases at J; junction bases unmatched: 6.

The chain joins TRBV4-2 to TRBJ2-2, with D perhaps TRBD2 (5 bases). Between the trimmed V and J ends, which lost 3 bases and 0 bases, there was a span of 8 bases. The germline V gene encodes CDR1 LGHNA and CDR2 YNFKEQ. The CDR3 length is 15 residues. In nucleotides, the CDR3 is TGTGCCAGCAGCCACCTAGCTTCGAACACCGGGGAGCTGTTTTTT. Translated, it gives CASSHLASNTGELFF.

The chain recombines TRBV5-1 with TRBJ1-1; D perhaps matches TRBD1 (5 bases). Deletions cut 4 bases from V and 6 bases from J, with 13 bases between. The V gene's germline CDR1 is SGHRS and CDR2 YFSETQ. The CDR3 consists of 13 residues. CDR3 sequence reads: CASSIGAGPEAFF. The CDR3 coding sequence is TGCGCCAGCAGCATAGGGGCGGGACCTGAAGCTTTCTTT.

The chain joins TRBV27 to TRBJ2-1, with unresolved D. The CDR3 is made up of 13 amino acids. CDR1 MNHEY and CDR2 SMNVEV come from the germline V gene (reference sequence). V gave up 7 bases and J gave up 6 bases, with 13 bases separating them. CDR3 nucleotide sequence: TGTGCCAGCACCTCTAGGAGTAGCAATGAGCAGTTCTTC. Amino acids: CASTSRSSNEQFF.

In this sample, this clone turned up once. The chain links TRBV19 to TRBJ2-1, with TRBD2 matching 13 bases. V gave up 3 bases and J gave up 9 bases; unmatched junction bases: 20. This CDR3 spans 20 amino acids. The germline V gene encodes CDR1 LNHDA and CDR2 SQIVND (reference sequence). DNA of the CDR3: TGTGCCAGTAGTATTCAAACAGGTGCTGGACTAGCGGGAGAGGGTAGTGAGCAGTTCTTC. Translated: CASSIQTGAGLAGEGSEQFF.